This passage covers 17 T cell receptor beta chains from one sample sequenced in a study of shared clonotypes between healthy human individuals (dated by TCRdb to the early 2020s). The library was made by the immunoSEQ multiplex PCR assay. As stored in TCRdb, this immuneACCESS dataset retains in-frame rearrangements with V and J assigned. A fraction of the clones does not appear; measured against another copy, unresolved V genes explain less than half of the discrepancy, and the remainder lacks a known reason. Recorded for this sample are hundreds of thousands of clones; around 72% of them occurred a single time. Clones ranked in the top ten supply around a tenth of the sample. Material: memory CD4+ T cells sorted from blood. The sample's cell subset or site label, in plain terms: CD45RA-negative fraction. The receptors here all came from a man aged 30-40 years in good health.

DNA of the CDR3: TGTGCCAGCAGCTTAGAATTGGGGAGTGGAAACACCATATATTTT. The encoded protein is CASSLELGSGNTIYF. The chain combines TRBV7-2 with TRBJ1-3, with no clear D. The CDR3 runs 15 residues. Germline assignment: CDR1 SGHTA and CDR2 FQGNSA. V shed 1 base and J shed 3 bases, with 10 bases lying between them. The full variable domain, with the rest looked up from reference TRBV7-2 and TRBJ1-3, is GAGVSQSPSNKVTEKGKDVELRCDPISGHTALYWYRQSLGQGLEFLIYFQGNSAPDKSGLPSDRFSAERTGGSVSTLTIQRTQQEDSAVYLCASSLELGSGNTIYFGEGSWLTVV.

V is TRBV11-2 and J is TRBJ2-7, with D perhaps matching TRBD1 (6 bases). The CDR3 runs 15 residues. Trimming left V 5 bases short and J 3 bases short, with 17 bases between. Germline V gene sequence: CDR1 SGHAT, CDR2 FQNNGV. The chain's CDR3 is CASSRVVGAYYEQYF. The CDR3 DNA is TGTGCCAGCAGCAGGGTGGTGGGGGCGTACTACGAGCAGTACTTC.

The rearrangement links TRBV28 to TRBJ1-1; a possible D gene is TRBD1 (5 bases). The CDR3 loop spans 14 amino acids. Germline CDR1 is MDHEN and CDR2 is SYDVKM. V lost 3 bases and J 8 bases, leaving 16 bases between the germline ends. The CDR3 loop is CASSFGEMRTEAFF. The CDR3 DNA sequence: TGTGCCAGCAGTTTTGGGGAGATGCGGACAGAAGCTTTCTTT.

The rearrangement uses TRBV19 and TRBJ2-3; 8 bases match TRBD2. Germline V gene data show CDR1 as LNHDA and CDR2 as SQIVND (reference sequence). The CDR3 runs 16 residues. After removal of 9 bases from V and 0 bases from J, the junction contained 11 bases not matched to a gene. In nucleotides, the CDR3 is TGTGCCAGCAAGATAACTAGCGGATATAGCACAGATACGCAGTATTTT. Its translation: CASKITSGYSTDTQYF.

The rearrangement links TRBV2 to TRBJ1-2, with TRBD1 matching 8 bases. The CDR3 runs to 15 residues. J gave up 0 bases and V 6 bases, and 6 bases lay outside the gene matches. CDR1 and CDR2 (germline): SNHLY, FYNNEI. CDR3 loop: CASRITGGPNYGYTF. The CDR3 region has the DNA TGTGCCAGCAGGATAACAGGGGGACCTAACTATGGCTACACCTTC.

The sample holds a few counts of this clone. V usage is TRBV28 and J usage is TRBJ2-3; 7 nucleotides agree with TRBD1. Germline trimming cut 7 bases from V and 4 bases from J; bases unmatched to any gene: 11. Germline loops: CDR1 MDHEN, CDR2 SYDVKM. The CDR3 contains 15 residues. CDR3 amino acids: CASTDRVRVADTQYF. The CDR3 DNA reads as TGTGCCAGCACCGACAGGGTCAGGGTGGCAGATACGCAGTATTTT.

CDR3 coding DNA: TGCGCCAGCAGCTTCCCCAAGGGTGGGACAGCGAACAATGAGCAGTTCTTC. It encodes CASSFPKGGTANNEQFF. This chain uses TRBV5-1 with TRBJ2-1; 7 bases map to TRBD1. The CDR3 consists of 17 residues. Trimming removed 2 bases from V and 5 bases from J; junction bases left unmatched: 13. Germline CDR1 and CDR2: SGHRS and YFSETQ.

V is TRBV7-9 and J is TRBJ2-3; 8 nucleotides agree with TRBD1. V dropped 4 bases and J dropped 1; count of bases not matched to a gene: 7. The length of the CDR3 is 16 residues. Per germline, CDR1 SEHNR and CDR2 FQNEAQ (reference sequence). The DNA of the CDR3 is TGTGCCAGCAGCTCACTAAGGGGACAGGGCACAGATACGCAGTATTTT. The encoded protein is CASSSLRGQGTDTQYF.

As regards this clone: A single base separates this from a much larger clone, so it may be a read error. The same CDR3 arises from other DNA sequences in this sample as well. The chain is built from TRBV11-3 and TRBJ2-5; perhaps D is TRBD1 or TRBD2 (5 bases each). Trimming left V 5 bases short and J 2 bases short, with 18 bases between. Germline V lookup: CDR1 SGHNT, CDR2 YENEEA. CDR3 size: 16 residues. The DNA for the CDR3 is TGTGCCAGCAGCCACGACAGCGCTGGGGGTCAAGAGACCCAGTACTTC. Encoded protein: CASSHDSAGGQETQYF.

J is TRBJ2-1 and V is TRBV7-9; 7 bases are shared with TRBD2. Unmatched junction bases numbered 8, after V lost 3 bases and J lost 0 bases. The germline gives CDR1 SEHNR, CDR2 FQNEAQ (reference sequence). The CDR3 length is 17 residues. The CDR3 DNA is TGTGCCAGCAGCTTGTTTGGGGGAGGGCCCTCCTACAATGAGCAGTTCTTC. This sequence encodes CASSLFGGGPSYNEQFF.

The table lists this clone with a few counts. One end of the junction varies from germline; a read error may be responsible. The V gene is TRBV7-7, the J gene TRBJ2-2; 13 nucleotides align to TRBD2. CDR3 size: 17 residues. Germline assignment: CDR1 SSHAT and CDR2 FNYEAQ (reference sequence). In DNA, the CDR3 is TGTGCTAGCAGCTTGGGGACTAGCGGGATTGGGGCCGGGGAGCTGTTTTTT. It yields the protein CASSLGTSGIGAGELFF.

This clone was seen a single time. The same CDR3 is also encoded by other DNA sequences in this sample. The V and J genes are TRBV5-4 and TRBJ2-6; no clear D. The CDR3 is 13 amino acids. Germline-derived CDR1 and CDR2 are SGHNT and YYREEE (reference sequence). V dropped 2 bases and J dropped 2 bases, with 2 bases sitting between them. The CDR3 region is CASSLAGANVLTF. The CDR3 nucleotides read TGTGCCAGCAGCTTAGCTGGGGCCAACGTCCTGACTTTC.

The genes are TRBV4-1 and TRBJ1-5; D uncertain. Per the germline V gene, CDR1 is MGHRA and CDR2 is YSYEKL. Trimming shortened V by 4 bases and J by 1 base, and 8 bases separated the two germline ends. The length of the CDR3 is 14 residues. CDR3 residues: CASSRAGSNQPQHF. In DNA, the CDR3 is TGCGCCAGCAGCCGGGCGGGAAGCAATCAGCCCCAGCATTTT.

V and J are TRBV7-3 and TRBJ2-7; tentatively, D is TRBD2 (7 bases). This CDR3 is 12 amino acids long. Looked up from germline, CDR1 is SGHTA and CDR2 is FQGTGA. Trimming took 11 bases from V and 3 from J, leaving 14 bases between them. CDR3 in amino acids: CASAGAFYEQYF. The CDR3 DNA reads TGTGCCTCCGCGGGGGCCTTCTACGAGCAGTACTTC.

J is TRBJ2-1 and V is TRBV7-6; TRBD2 aligns across 8 bases. Losses at the gene ends were 5 bases for V and 14 bases for J; bases not matched to a gene: 17. The CDR3 sequence is 15 residues long. Looked up from germline, CDR1 is SGHVS and CDR2 is FNYEAQ. CDR3 sequence: CASSPGLAGSPREFF. The CDR3 DNA sequence: TGTGCCAGCAGCCCGGGGTTAGCGGGATCTCCTCGGGAGTTCTTC.

This chain uses TRBV9 with TRBJ2-3, with 16 bases that match TRBD2. The germline V gene encodes CDR1 SGDLS and CDR2 YYNGEE. The CDR3 covers 16 residues. Unmatched junction bases numbered 3, after V lost 4 bases and J lost 4 bases. This CDR3 is CASSHGTSGRADTQYF. Written as DNA, the CDR3 is TGTGCCAGCAGCCATGGGACTAGCGGGAGGGCAGATACGCAGTATTTT.

This clone appeared once. V usage is TRBV10-3 and J usage is TRBJ2-3, with 8 bases aligning to TRBD1. Trimming removed 4 bases from V and 4 bases from J; junction bases left unmatched: 7. The CDR3 extends over 15 amino acids. In germline, CDR1 is ENHRY, CDR2 SYGVKD. CDR3 DNA sequence: TGTGCCATCAGTGTAGGGACAGGTGTCGCAGATACGCAGTATTTT. This gives the protein CAISVGTGVADTQYF.